This entry lists 31 T cell receptor beta chains sequenced from one sample in a study of memory CD4+ T cells and cytomegalovirus serostatus. The sort gate was single viable CD3+CD4+CD8-CD45RO+ cells for memory CD4+ T cells. Measured with immunoSEQ multiplex PCR; TCRdb has only the in-frame clones, and not every one. Among some 44,000 clones, around 74% were seen once, and the ten largest hold about 0.6%. The sample consisted of memory CD4+ T cells from blood. All receptors come from an adult in good health and CMV-seronegative.

The gene calls are TRBV27 and TRBJ2-7, with TRBD2 matching over 8 bases. CDR1 MNHEY and CDR2 SMNVEV come from the germline V gene (reference sequence). The CDR3 has 13 residues. The junction had 1 base not matched to a gene; V was cut back by 4 bases and J by 2 bases. In DNA form, the CDR3 reads TGTGCCAGCAGTTCGGGACTAGCCTACGAGCAGTACTTC. Translating it yields CASSSGLAYEQYF.

V usage is TRBV5-1 and J usage is TRBJ2-3; 8 bases are shared with TRBD2. The V and J ends lost 4 bases and 1 base, in that order; junction bases with no gene match: 14. This CDR3 spans 18 amino acids. CDR1 SGHRS and CDR2 YFSETQ come from the germline V gene. The CDR3 loop reads CASSDLLTSGARTDTQYF. CDR3 DNA: TGCGCCAGCAGCGATCTACTCACTAGCGGAGCCCGCACAGATACGCAGTATTTT.

V gene TRBV6-6 combines with J gene TRBJ1-3; tentative D call: TRBD1 (5 bases). Trimming removed 2 bases from V and 1 base from J, with 12 bases in between. CDR3 length: 16 amino acids. The V gene's germline CDR1 is MNHNY and CDR2 SVGAGI (reference sequence). This CDR3 is CASSYQGATSGNTIYF. CDR3 nucleotide sequence: TGTGCCAGCAGTTACCAGGGCGCAACTTCTGGAAACACCATATATTTT.

The V and J genes are TRBV9 and TRBJ1-6, with TRBD1 matching 7 bases. CDR3 length: 15 amino acids. CDR1 SGDLS and CDR2 YYNGEE come from the germline V gene. V gave up 3 bases and J gave up 6 bases; unmatched junction bases: 6. CDR3 residues: CASSATQGGNSPLHF. The CDR3 bases are TGTGCCAGCAGCGCGACTCAGGGGGGTAATTCACCCCTCCACTTT.

The gene calls are TRBV9 and TRBJ1-1; TRBD1 matches 10 bases. The CDR3 is made up of 15 amino acids. The ends lost 3 bases at V and 6 bases at J; junction bases unmatched: 8. CDR1 is SGDLS and CDR2 is YYNGEE in the germline V gene. DNA of the CDR3: TGTGCCAGCAGCGAGTTAGACAGGGGGCTATCTGAAGCTTTCTTT. This codes for CASSELDRGLSEAFF.

The chain recombines TRBV7-9 with TRBJ2-1; D possibly corresponds to TRBD1 (6 bases). CDR3 length: 19 amino acids. V was trimmed by 5 bases and J by 6 bases, leaving 29 bases between them. Germline V lookup: CDR1 SEHNR, CDR2 FQNEAQ (reference sequence). The CDR3 loop is CASSPKVIRSGEGVNEQFF. The CDR3 coding sequence is TGTGCCAGCAGCCCTAAGGTTATACGTTCAGGGGAAGGAGTCAATGAGCAGTTCTTC.

A remark on this clone: One end of the junction varies from germline; a read error may be responsible. The chain uses TRBV7-9 and TRBJ2-7, with a possible D match to TRBD1 (6 bases). Per germline, CDR1 SEHNR and CDR2 FQNEAQ (reference sequence). This CDR3 is 12 amino acids long. CDR3 residues: CASSTSGTPVDF. CDR3 in DNA: TGTGCCAGCAGCACTTCCGGGACACCGGTTGACTTC. The whole variable domain, remainder taken from reference TRBV7-9 and TRBJ2-7, is DTGVSQNPRHKITKRGQNVTFRCDPISEHNRLYWYRQTLGQGPEFLTYFQNEAQLEKSRLLSDRFSAERPKGSFSTLEIQRTEQGDSAMYLCASSTSGTPVDFGPGTRLTVT.

There are a few counts of this clone. CDR3: CLCQGAVTGELFF. The CDR3 DNA follows: TGTCTCTGCCAGGGGGCAGTAACCGGGGAGCTGTTTTTT. The chain recombines TRBV6-6 with TRBJ2-2; 8 nucleotides align to TRBD1. In germline, CDR1 is MNHNY, CDR2 SVGAGI (reference sequence). The CDR3 loop spans 13 amino acids.

Turning to this clone: The sample contains more than one DNA sequence encoding this CDR3. The chain is built from TRBV19 and TRBJ2-7; TRBD1 matches 7 bases. The CDR3 consists of 12 residues. The germline V gene encodes CDR1 LNHDA and CDR2 SQIVND (reference sequence). V lost 5 bases, J lost 3 bases, and 1 base stayed unmatched. CDR3 protein: CASSRDSYEQYF. The CDR3 bases are TGTGCCAGTAGTCGGGACAGCTACGAGCAGTACTTC.

The gene calls are TRBV7-6 and TRBJ2-2, with TRBD1 matching 9 bases. V was pared by 5 bases and J by 9 bases, with 10 bases of the junction left unmatched. Germline assignment: CDR1 SGHVS and CDR2 FNYEAQ. CDR3 size: 15 residues. The DNA of the CDR3 is TGTGCCAGCAGCCCTGTCCCGGGACAGGGTCGGGAGCTGTTTTTT. Encoded protein: CASSPVPGQGRELFF.

This clone was counted a few times. CDR3 in amino acids: CASSSQLGLATGPYGYTF. The DNA of the CDR3 is TGTGCCAGCAGCTCTCAATTGGGACTTGCCACTGGGCCTTATGGCTACACCTTC. The chain couples TRBV7-2 to TRBJ1-2; D possibly corresponds to TRBD1 (5 bases). Trimming pared 4 bases from V and 5 bases from J, leaving 26 bases between. The CDR3 contains 18 residues. Germline CDR1 reads SGHTA; CDR2 reads FQGNSA.

This chain links TRBV7-2 with TRBJ2-2, with a tentative D call TRBD2 (7 bases). Trimming cost V 1 base and J 2 bases, with 14 bases left between them. This CDR3 is 17 amino acids long. The germline gives CDR1 SGHTA, CDR2 FQGNSA. The chain's CDR3 is CASSLGRAGANTGELFF. DNA for the CDR3: TGTGCCAGCAGCTTAGGAAGGGCGGGGGCTAACACCGGGGAGCTGTTTTTT.

This clone was seen a few times. The chain couples TRBV5-1 to TRBJ2-5, with D possibly TRBD2 on 5 matching bases. Trimming removed 3 bases from V and 5 bases from J, with 20 bases in between. This CDR3 is 16 amino acids long. Germline CDR1 is SGHRS and CDR2 is YFSETQ. In DNA form, the CDR3 reads TGCGCCAGCAGCTCGACGCCCCCGGGAACTGGGGAGACCCAGTACTTC. It specifies CASSSTPPGTGETQYF.

The rearrangement joins TRBV2 to TRBJ1-4; 7 positions match TRBD1. Trimming took 4 bases from V and 7 from J; bases not matched to a gene: 12. The CDR3 runs to 16 residues. Germline V CDR1 and CDR2: SNHLY, FYNNEI. The CDR3 DNA sequence: TGTGCCAGCAGTGGAGACAGGGACTCTTTTCGTGAAAAACTGTTTTTT. This encodes CASSGDRDSFREKLFF.

This clone was seen a single time. The chain has TRBV5-1 and TRBJ2-7; the match to TRBD2 covers 14 bases. The CDR3 is made up of 19 amino acids. V lost 0 bases, J lost 1 base, and 9 bases stayed unmatched. Germline loops: CDR1 SGHRS, CDR2 YFSETQ. CDR3 nucleotide sequence: TGCGCCAGCAGCTTGGGATTTGGGACTAGCGGGGGATCGTCCTACGAGCAGTACTTC. Translated, it gives CASSLGFGTSGGSSYEQYF.

V usage is TRBV18 and J usage is TRBJ2-5, with a possible D match to TRBD2 (5 bases). This CDR3 is built from 17 residues. The germline CDR1 and CDR2 sequences are KGHSH and LQKENI. Between the trimmed V and J ends, which lost 5 bases and 2 bases, there was a span of 21 bases. CDR3 sequence (DNA): TGTGCCAGCTCATCCCCCTGGACTGACGATAAACAAGAGACCCAGTACTTC. Amino acid sequence: CASSSPWTDDKQETQYF.

The rearrangement links TRBV7-2 to TRBJ1-5; D remains ambiguous. V lost 5 bases and J lost 5, with 22 bases in between. This CDR3 is 17 amino acids long. Germline CDR1 and CDR2: SGHTA and FQGNSA. The CDR3 protein is CASSPRPPTVAYQPQHF. The CDR3 DNA sequence: TGTGCCAGCAGCCCCCGGCCGCCTACAGTTGCCTATCAGCCCCAGCATTTT. Using reference TRBV7-2 and TRBJ1-5 for the parts outside the CDR3, the full variable domain is GAGVSQSPSNKVTEKGKDVELRCDPISGHTALYWYRQSLGQGLEFLIYFQGNSAPDKSGLPSDRFSAERTGGSVSTLTIQRTQQEDSAVYLCASSPRPPTVAYQPQHFGDGTRLSIL.

In this sample, this clone turned up once. The rearrangement joins TRBV11-3 to TRBJ2-2; D unresolved. The CDR3 is made up of 12 amino acids. The germline CDR1 and CDR2 sequences are SGHNT and YENEEA. Trimming stripped 5 bases from V and 6 bases from J, with 7 bases between. The CDR3 sequence is CASSPFSGELFF. The DNA of the CDR3 is TGTGCCAGCAGCCCTTTTTCCGGGGAGCTGTTTTTT. Full variable domain (remainder filled in from reference TRBV11-3 and TRBJ2-2): EAGVVQSPRYKIIEKKQPVAFWCNPISGHNTLYWYLQNLGQGPELLIRYENEEAVDDSQLPKDRFSAERLKGVDSTLKIQPAELGDSAVYLCASSPFSGELFFGEGSRLTVL.

This clone was recorded a few times. The V gene is TRBV7-6, the J gene TRBJ2-7; TRBD1 matches at 7 bases. V was pared by 5 bases and J by 4 bases, with 5 bases of the junction left unmatched. CDR3 length equals 13 residues. Germline V gene lookup returns CDR1 SGHVS and CDR2 FNYEAQ. Here the CDR3 DNA reads TGTGCCAGCAGCAAAGAGACAGGGTACGAGCAGTACTTC. Protein product: CASSKETGYEQYF.

V is TRBV6-1 and J is TRBJ1-2, with TRBD1 matching 7 bases. With 6 bases clipped from V and 2 bases from J, the junction kept 3 bases outside the gene matches. The length of the CDR3 is 13 residues. The germline gives CDR1 MNHNS, CDR2 SASEGT. CDR3: CASRATGNYGYTF. DNA for the CDR3: TGTGCCAGCAGAGCGACAGGGAACTATGGCTACACCTTC.

The chain carries TRBV7-2 and TRBJ1-5, with D possibly TRBD1 on 5 matching bases. V was shortened by 1 base and J by 7 bases, with 8 bases between the two germline ends. The CDR3 sequence is 13 residues long. Germline V gives CDR1 SGHTA, CDR2 FQGNSA. For the CDR3, the DNA is TGTGCCAGCAGCTTAGACGGACACCAGCCCCAGCATTTT. Its translation is CASSLDGHQPQHF.

V gene TRBV18 combines with J gene TRBJ2-1; TRBD1 matches 10 bases. Germline trimming cut 2 bases from V and 7 bases from J; bases unmatched to any gene: 8. The CDR3 covers 16 residues. Germline V gives CDR1 KGHSH, CDR2 LQKENI. The CDR3 protein is CASSPTLGQGWNEQFF. CDR3 nucleotide sequence: TGTGCCAGCTCACCAACTCTGGGACAGGGGTGGAATGAGCAGTTCTTC.

The V and J genes are TRBV5-1 and TRBJ1-2; 9 bases match TRBD1. Losses at the gene ends were 5 bases for V and 7 bases for J; bases not matched to a gene: 12. Germline V lookup: CDR1 SGHRS, CDR2 YFSETQ. The CDR3 has 15 amino acids. The CDR3: CASRDGQGNLSGYTF. The CDR3, as DNA: TGCGCCAGCAGAGACGGACAGGGGAACCTGAGTGGCTACACCTTC. Complete variable domain (other parts from reference TRBV5-1 and TRBJ1-2): KAGVTQTPRYLIKTRGQQVTLSCSPISGHRSVSWYQQTPGQGLQFLFEYFSETQRNKGNFPGRFSGRQFSNSRSEMNVSTLELGDSALYLCASRDGQGNLSGYTFGSGTRLTVV.

The CDR3: CASSPSDRTSGDEQFF. The DNA for the CDR3 is TGTGCCAGCAGCCCTTCTGATCGGACTAGCGGCGATGAGCAGTTCTTC. This rearrangement joins TRBV4-2 to TRBJ2-1; 10 positions agree with TRBD2. CDR3 length: 16 amino acids. CDR1 LGHNA and CDR2 YNFKEQ come from the germline V gene. V gave up 4 bases and J gave up 8 bases; unmatched junction bases: 11.

The gene calls are TRBV29-1 and TRBJ1-2; 10 positions agree with TRBD1. V dropped 7 bases and J dropped 2; count of bases not matched to a gene: 10. This CDR3 region has 15 residues. Germline V gene sequence: CDR1 SQVTM, CDR2 ANQGSEA. The CDR3 spells CSALDRGTKNYGYTF. The CDR3 DNA follows: TGCAGCGCCTTGGACAGGGGGACAAAAAACTATGGCTACACCTTC.

The chain links TRBV9 to TRBJ1-3; the D is unclear. This CDR3 comprises 15 residues. V lost 2 bases and J lost 0, with 9 bases in between. Germline V CDR1 and CDR2: SGDLS, YYNGEE. The CDR3 sequence is CASSVSPISGNTIYF. DNA of the CDR3: TGTGCCAGCAGCGTCTCCCCGATCTCTGGAAACACCATATATTTT.

The chain uses TRBV6-6 and TRBJ2-7; 7 bases align to TRBD1. Unmatched junction bases numbered 7, after V lost 2 bases and J lost 3 bases. CDR1 is MNHNY, CDR2 SVGAGI, per germline (reference sequence). This CDR3 spans 15 amino acids. The CDR3 nucleotides read TGTGCCAGCAGTTACCCGGGACAGAGGGACTACGAGCAGTACTTC. Translating it yields CASSYPGQRDYEQYF.

CDR3 bases: TGTGCCAGCAGCTTAGCAAGGAGAATCGACTATGGCTACACCTTC. Its protein product is CASSLARRIDYGYTF. The V and J genes are TRBV7-2 and TRBJ1-2; D unclear. The CDR3 has 15 residues. CDR1 and CDR2 from the germline V gene are SGHTA and FQGNSA. V was trimmed by 0 bases and J by 3 bases, leaving 11 bases between them. Variable domain in full (rest from reference TRBV7-2 and TRBJ1-2): GAGVSQSPSNKVTEKGKDVELRCDPISGHTALYWYRQSLGQGLEFLIYFQGNSAPDKSGLPSDRFSAERTGGSVSTLTIQRTQQEDSAVYLCASSLARRIDYGYTFGSGTRLTVV.

The chain combines TRBV10-3 with TRBJ1-1; D is unclear. Germline CDR1 and CDR2: ENHRY and SYGVKD. Trimming left V 3 bases short and J 0 bases short, with 11 bases between. This CDR3 contains 15 residues. DNA for the CDR3: TGTGCCATCAGTGACCACGGACGGGTGAACACTGAAGCTTTCTTT. Protein product: CAISDHGRVNTEAFF.

V usage is TRBV7-2 and J usage is TRBJ2-1; 7 bases align to TRBD1. Germline CDR1 SGHTA, CDR2 FQGNSA. After removal of 6 bases from V and 9 bases from J, the junction contained 11 bases not matched to a gene. The CDR3 spans 14 residues. CDR3 coding DNA: TGTGCCAGCAGGGAAGGGGGCCTAACCGGTGAGCAGTTCTTC. Amino acid sequence: CASREGGLTGEQFF.

The CDR3 DNA reads as TGTGCCAGCAGTCACTCAGGAGCCCTCCACTTT. Its translation is CASSHSGALHF. The V call is TRBV14, the J call TRBJ1-6; D unclear. The germline V gene encodes CDR1 SGHDN and CDR2 FVKESK. The germline V and J ends were trimmed by 6 bases and 14 bases, with 11 bases remaining between them. The CDR3 length is 11 residues. The variable domain in full, with the rest retrieved from reference TRBV14 and TRBJ1-6, is EAGVTQFPSHSVIEKGQTVTLRCDPISGHDNLYWYRRVMGKEIKFLLHFVKESKQDESGMPNNRFLAERTGGTYSTLKVQPAELEDSGVYFCASSHSGALHFGNGTRLTVT.